What follows is one T cell receptor beta chain and its context. Ten or more counts support this clonotype. Its specific antigen is unknown. The record has no base qualities; no much larger clone is one base away. This sample is drawn from a study of CD8+CD57+ T cells in acquired aplastic anemia (dated by TCRdb to 2016 to 2019). Notes on the research overall: Extracted DNA from sorted CD4+ and CD8+ cells averaged around 3.4 ug, ranging from roughly 0.19 to 27.4 ug. For healthy donor samples, the average read count was around 10 million for CD4+ cells and approximately 11 million for CD8+ cells. What the study reported, not specific to this receptor: Although twenty-nine CD8+ CDR3 sequences were shared by patients and controls, these sequences appeared highly expressed in patients and within the immunodominant clones of patients. CD8+ Simpson's diversity did not differ significantly between patients and healthy controls (P=0.060).

In the study, sorted CD4+ and CD8+ blood T cells from patients with severe aplastic anemia and from healthy subjects underwent deep sequencing of TCR repertoires. Ficoll-Paque density gradient centrifugation was used to isolate peripheral blood mononuclear cells. Before DNA extraction, CD4+ and CD8+ T cells were sorted by FACS or by magnetic beads. TCR beta VDJ combination and CDR3 sequence profiling used genomic DNA as the template. An Illumina HiSeq 2000 was the platform used for TCR repertoire sequencing. Under the source paper's analysis protocol: Repertoire assessment relied on Simpson's diversity index, CDR3 size and DJ length profiles, and TRBV/TRBJ rearrangement plots. Whichever DNA sequence was most abundant in the deep sequencing data was defined as the immunodominant clone. CDR3 amino acid sequences were checked for sharing across subjects and were also compared against the VDJdb database and published repertoires. TCRdb ran its own pipeline on the public reads, namely fastp trimming at Q25 and MiXCR clone calling, and kept in-frame beta chains. Duplicate CDR3 protein sequences are folded into a single record with the most common DNA and genes. The V and J calls, along with clone size, are taken from TCRdb and not from the paper's own processing. The sample table contains around 400,000 distinct CDR3 sequences; only one count was recorded for under 80% of them. Together, the top ten hold under 5% of the sample.

Specimen: sorted CD4+, CD8+, or CD8+CD57+ T cells (not recorded which) from PBMCs. The TCR comes from a human donor in good health, serving as a control.

The sequenced DNA is TGCGCCAGCGGCGGAGGGGATTTTGGGTATGGCTACACCTTC. It translates to CASGGGDFGYGYTF. Rearrangement joined TRBV5-1 to TRBJ1-2; a tentative D match to TRBD1 spans 5 bases. From a lookup of the germline V gene, CDR1 and CDR2 are SGHRS and YFSETQ. The CDR3 holds 14 amino acids from the cysteine to the phenylalanine. The sequence is cut down to CDR3 DNA, 42 bases in frame from base 1. The germline ends are 18 bases apart after V is trimmed by 7 bases and J by 5 bases.